The source of this TCR beta chain is a study of T cell changes during pregnancy in multiple sclerosis. Per the germline V gene, CDR1 is LNHDA and CDR2 is SQIVND (reference sequence). The CDR3 extends over 17 amino acids. J lost 3 bases, V lost 2 bases, and 7 bases had no gene match. Some clones are missing from TCRdb's copy, which holds only in-frame ones; the method was immunoSEQ multiplex PCR. The sample carries 40,000 to 50,000 clones, 89% recorded once. The sample in question was CD4+ T cells from peripheral blood mononuclear cells, obtained in the first trimester of pregnancy. This sequence originates from a female donor with multiple sclerosis, enrolled in a pregnancy study. This chain connects TRBV19 to TRBJ2-1; TRBD2 agrees at 10 bases. In DNA, the CDR3 is TGTGCCAGTAGTATATCCCAACTAGCGGGATTCTACAATGAGCAGTTCTTC. It yields the protein CASSISQLAGFYNEQFF.